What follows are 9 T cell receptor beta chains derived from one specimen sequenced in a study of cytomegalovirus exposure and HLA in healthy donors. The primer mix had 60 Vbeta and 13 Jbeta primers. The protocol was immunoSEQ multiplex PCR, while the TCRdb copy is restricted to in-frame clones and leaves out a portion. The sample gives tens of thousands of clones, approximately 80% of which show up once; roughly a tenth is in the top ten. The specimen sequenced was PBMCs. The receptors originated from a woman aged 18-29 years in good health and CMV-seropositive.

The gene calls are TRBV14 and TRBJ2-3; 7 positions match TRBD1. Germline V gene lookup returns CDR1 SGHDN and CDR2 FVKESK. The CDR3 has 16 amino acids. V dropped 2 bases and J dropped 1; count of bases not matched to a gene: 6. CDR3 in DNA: TGTGCCAGCAGCCAAAGAGGGGGCACGGGCACAGATACGCAGTATTTT. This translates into CASSQRGGTGTDTQYF.

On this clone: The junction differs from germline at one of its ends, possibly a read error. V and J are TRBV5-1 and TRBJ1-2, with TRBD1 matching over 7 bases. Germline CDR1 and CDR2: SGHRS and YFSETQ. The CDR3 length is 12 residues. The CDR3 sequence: CAIPGQSYGHTF. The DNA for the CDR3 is TGCGCCATCCCGGGACAGAGCTATGGCCACACCTTC.

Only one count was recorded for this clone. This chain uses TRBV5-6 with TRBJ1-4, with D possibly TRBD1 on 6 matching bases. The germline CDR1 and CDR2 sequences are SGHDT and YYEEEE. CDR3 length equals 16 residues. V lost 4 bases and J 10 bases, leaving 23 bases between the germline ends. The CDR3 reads CASSRGSTGFRGKLFF. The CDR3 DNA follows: TGTGCCAGCAGCCGAGGGTCCACAGGGTTTCGGGGAAAACTGTTTTTT. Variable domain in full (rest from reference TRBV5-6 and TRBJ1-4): DAGVTQSPTHLIKTRGQQVTLRCSPKSGHDTVSWYQQALGQGPQFIFQYYEEEERQRGNFPDRFSGHQFPNYSSELNVNALLLGDSALYLCASSRGSTGFRGKLFFGSGTQLSVL.

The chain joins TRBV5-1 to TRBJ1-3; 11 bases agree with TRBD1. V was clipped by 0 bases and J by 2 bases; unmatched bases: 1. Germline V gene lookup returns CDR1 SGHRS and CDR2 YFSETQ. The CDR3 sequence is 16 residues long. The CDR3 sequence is CASSLVGQGAGNTIYF. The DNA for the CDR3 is TGCGCCAGCAGCTTGGTGGGACAGGGGGCTGGAAACACCATATATTTT.

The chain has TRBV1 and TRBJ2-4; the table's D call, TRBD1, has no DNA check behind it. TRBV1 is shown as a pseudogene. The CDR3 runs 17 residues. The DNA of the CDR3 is TGCACCAGCAGCCAAGATGGGCAGGACAAAGCCAAAAACATTCAGTACTTC. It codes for CTSSQDGQDKAKNIQYF.

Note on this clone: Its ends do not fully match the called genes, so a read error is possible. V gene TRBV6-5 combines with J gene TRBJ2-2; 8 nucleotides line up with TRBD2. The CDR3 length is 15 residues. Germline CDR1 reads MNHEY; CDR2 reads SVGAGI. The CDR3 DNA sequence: TGTGCCAGCAGTTCTGGCGGGGGGAACACCGGGGGGCTGTTTTTT. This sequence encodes CASSSGGGNTGGLFF.

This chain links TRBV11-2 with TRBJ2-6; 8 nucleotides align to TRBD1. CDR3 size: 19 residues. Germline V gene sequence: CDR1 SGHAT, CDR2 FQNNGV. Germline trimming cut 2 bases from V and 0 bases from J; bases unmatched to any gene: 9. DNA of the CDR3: TGTGCCAGCAGCTTATTTCCCAGGGGGCCTAGCTCTGGGGCCAACGTCCTGACTTTC. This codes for CASSLFPRGPSSGANVLTF.

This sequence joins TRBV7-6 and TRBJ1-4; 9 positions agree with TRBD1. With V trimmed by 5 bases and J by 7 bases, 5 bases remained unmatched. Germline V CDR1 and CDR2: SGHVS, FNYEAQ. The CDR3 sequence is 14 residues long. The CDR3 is CASSHDRGSEKLFF. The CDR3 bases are TGTGCCAGCAGCCACGACAGGGGGAGTGAAAAACTGTTTTTT.

The CDR3 DNA reads as TGTGCCAGCAGCTTTCTAGACAGGGGGCTCGAGCAGTACTTC. It encodes CASSFLDRGLEQYF. The chain couples TRBV11-2 to TRBJ2-7, with 10 nucleotides matching TRBD1. CDR3 length: 14 residues. Looked up from germline, CDR1 is SGHAT and CDR2 is FQNNGV. V gave up 3 bases and J gave up 6 bases; unmatched junction bases: 5.